The table lists the clone carrying this TCR beta chain with many counts. The antigen is unknown. This sample is drawn from a study of T cells after yellow fever vaccination. Germline V lookup: CDR1 SGHDT, CDR2 YYEEEE. There are 14 residues in the CDR3. The V end lost 4 bases, the J end lost 6 bases, and 14 bases lay between the germline ends. The study's findings and limits: A limited proportion of clonotypes was detected within both the CD4 and CD8 compartments. Peak timing came faster in the weaker secondary response, day 5 versus 15.

Each CDR3 protein is one row after TCRdb ran MiXCR on the 5' RACE reads. The table includes about 340,000 distinct CDR3 sequences, roughly 4% detected once. This TCR came from a man aged 18 to 35 who received the YFV17D yellow fever vaccine. The chain joins TRBV5-6 to TRBJ2-1, with a tentative D call TRBD2 (5 bases). Source: PBMCs, taken 5 days after the yellow fever booster vaccination. DNA for the CDR3: TGTGCCAGCAGCCCCGGTAGAGGGTTCAATGAGCAGTTCTTC. Protein sequence: CASSPGRGFNEQFF.